Following are 17 T cell receptor beta chains from one sample sequenced in a study of a mutant IDH1 vaccine in newly diagnosed glioma. Sequenced by immunoSEQ multiplex PCR; TCRdb stores in-frame clones only, minus some. The profile shows around 50,000 clones, around 86% of them singletons. Regarding time point: baseline, week 1 (first vaccination visit). Described treatment: pre-vaccination baseline after standard-of-care therapy. The material sequenced was PBMCs, taken from a glioma patient treated with radiotherapy, temozolomide or both. The receptor set was obtained from a man between 35 and 55 years old with glioma.

The rearrangement links TRBV7-9 to TRBJ2-2; no definite D call. This CDR3 has 13 residues. Germline V CDR1 and CDR2: SEHNR, FQNEAQ (reference sequence). Trimming stripped 5 bases from V and 6 bases from J, with 10 bases between. The CDR3 bases are TGTGCCAGCAGCGCTGTTGAGGCCGGGGAGCTGTTTTTT. Encoded protein: CASSAVEAGELFF.

V is TRBV5-1 and J is TRBJ2-5; D could derive from TRBD1 or TRBD2 (6 bases each). V gave up 6 bases and J gave up 5 bases, with 26 bases separating them. The CDR3 is 17 amino acids. Germline-derived CDR1 and CDR2 are SGHRS and YFSETQ. In DNA form, the CDR3 reads TGCGCCAGCACCAAGGGGGGCGGCGCCTTTGTTGGGGAGACCCAGTACTTC. Protein sequence: CASTKGGGAFVGETQYF.

The chain employs TRBV23-1 and TRBJ2-5; 8 nucleotides align to TRBD1. TRBV23-1 falls under the ORF class, with uncertain function. This CDR3 is built from 17 residues. The V segment lost 0 bases and the J segment 2 bases; nucleotides outside the gene matches: 8. DNA for the CDR3: TGCGCCAGCAGTCAATCCCGCGACAGGGGACAGCAAGAGACCCAGTACTTC. Translating it yields CASSQSRDRGQQETQYF.

The V gene is TRBV18, the J gene TRBJ1-2, with D maybe TRBD1 (5 bases). Germline V gene sequence: CDR1 KGHSH, CDR2 LQKENI. Trimming took off 2 bases at V and 8 bases at J, with 12 bases between the two ends. This CDR3 is built from 13 residues. This CDR3 is CASSPAGTQGYTF. CDR3 DNA sequence: TGTGCCAGCTCACCAGCAGGGACTCAGGGCTACACCTTC.

The rearrangement uses TRBV6-5 and TRBJ2-1, with a weak D call TRBD1 (6 bases). Germline V gene lookup returns CDR1 MNHEY and CDR2 SVGAGI. This CDR3 is built from 14 residues. V was cut by 0 bases and J by 10 bases, with 13 bases left in between. CDR3: CASSYSARGSEQFF. The CDR3 region has the DNA TGTGCCAGCAGTTACTCGGCGAGGGGGAGCGAGCAGTTCTTC.

DNA for the CDR3: TGTGCCAGCAGTGAAGAGTGGGACTACGGGGAGCTGTTTTTT. This gives the protein CASSEEWDYGELFF. The chain recombines TRBV6-1 with TRBJ2-2; 7 positions agree with TRBD2. CDR1 is MNHNS and CDR2 is SASEGT in the germline V gene. Trimming removed 1 base from V and 7 bases from J; junction bases left unmatched: 3. This CDR3 has 14 residues.

The V and J genes are TRBV19 and TRBJ2-7; D may be TRBD2 (6 bases). The CDR3 is 15 amino acids. Germline assignment: CDR1 LNHDA and CDR2 SQIVND (reference sequence). The V gene lost 5 bases and the J gene lost 0 bases, with 14 bases spanning the gap. Written as DNA, the CDR3 is TGTGCCAGTAGTTGGAGCGGGCCGAGCTCCTACGAGCAGTACTTC. Protein sequence: CASSWSGPSSYEQYF. Full variable domain (rest looked up from reference TRBV19 and TRBJ2-7): DGGITQSPKYLFRKEGQNVTLSCEQNLNHDAMYWYRQDPGQGLRLIYYSQIVNDFQKGDIAEGYSVSREKKESFPLTVTSAQKNPTAFYLCASSWSGPSSYEQYFGPGTRLTVT.

For the CDR3, the DNA is TGTGCCAGCAGCTACACCGGGGAGCTGTTTTTT. The encoded protein is CASSYTGELFF. The chain uses TRBV2 and TRBJ2-2; D remains ambiguous. This CDR3 is 11 amino acids long. The V and J ends lost 6 bases and 3 bases respectively, with 2 bases between them. Germline V gene lookup returns CDR1 SNHLY and CDR2 FYNNEI.

This clone was observed a single time. The CDR3 DNA reads TGCGCCAGCCCCCCCGAGGGCACAGATACGCAGTATTTT. It translates to CASPPEGTDTQYF. The rearrangement uses TRBV10-1 and TRBJ2-3; D not certain. V was cut by 8 bases and J by 1 base, with 10 bases left in between. Germline V gene sequence: CDR1 WNHNN, CDR2 SYGVQD (reference sequence). The CDR3 is 13 amino acids.

V gene TRBV27 combines with J gene TRBJ2-2; 8 bases align to TRBD2. Germline V gene lookup returns CDR1 MNHEY and CDR2 SMNVEV (reference sequence). There are 15 residues in the CDR3. The J segment lost 2 bases and the V segment lost 5 bases, leaving 4 bases of the junction unmatched. The CDR3 coding sequence is TGTGCCAGCAGTCGAGGACTAGCCAACACCGGGGAGCTGTTTTTT. Amino acid sequence: CASSRGLANTGELFF.

The V call is TRBV7-2, the J call TRBJ2-7; possible D gene TRBD1, 5 bases. V lost 3 bases and J 2 bases, leaving 11 bases between the germline ends. Germline V gives CDR1 SGHTA, CDR2 FQGNSA. The CDR3 has 14 residues. The CDR3 is CASSFTSGTYEQYF. The DNA of the CDR3 is TGTGCCAGCAGCTTTACGTCAGGGACCTACGAGCAGTACTTC.

This clone showed up just a few times. The genes are TRBV2 and TRBJ1-4; D might be TRBD1 (5 bases). V lost 0 bases and J lost 10, with 12 bases in between. The germline gives CDR1 SNHLY, CDR2 FYNNEI. The CDR3 has 14 residues. The CDR3 DNA follows: TGTGCCAGCAGTGAAGCGGGGCAGCCAGGAAAACTGTTTTTT. Protein sequence: CASSEAGQPGKLFF.

This clone was observed a single time. The CDR3 loop is CAISTTSGTTLTLTQYF. The CDR3, as DNA: TGTGCCATCAGCACCACTAGCGGGACGACCCTCACCTTGACGCAGTATTTT. The chain uses TRBV10-3 and TRBJ2-3, with 10 bases aligning to TRBD2. V dropped 6 bases and J dropped 9; count of bases not matched to a gene: 18. CDR3 length equals 17 residues. Germline CDR1 and CDR2: ENHRY and SYGVKD.

V and J are TRBV28 and TRBJ1-3; 7 nucleotides align to TRBD1. Trimming at V came to 6 bases and at J to 10 bases, leaving 9 bases not matched to a gene. From germline, CDR1 is MDHEN and CDR2 SYDVKM. CDR3 length: 13 residues. The CDR3 bases are TGTGCCAGCAGCAATACAGGGGCTATGACCATATATTTT. The encoded protein is CASSNTGAMTIYF.

This chain connects TRBV15 to TRBJ2-2; no reliable D call. CDR1 is LNHNV, CDR2 YYDKDF, per germline (reference sequence). The CDR3 length is 16 residues. The V end was cut by 1 base, the J end by 2 bases, with 11 bases between. CDR3 nucleotides: TGTGCCACCAGCAGAGCCCCAGGTCCTAACACCGGGGAGCTGTTTTTT. It yields the protein CATSRAPGPNTGELFF.

V gene TRBV21-1 combines with J gene TRBJ1-5; whether TRBD1, the table's D call, matches the DNA was not checked. TRBV21-1 is a known pseudogene. The CDR3 extends over 15 amino acids. The CDR3, as DNA: TGTGCCAGCAGCAAAGAGGGACACAAGATTCAGCCCCAGCATTTT. It is translated as CASSKEGHKIQPQHF.

The chain combines TRBV10-3 with TRBJ2-1; D is possibly TRBD2 (5 bases). The CDR3 loop spans 13 amino acids. V was trimmed by 8 bases and J by 5 bases, leaving 13 bases between them. Germline V CDR1 and CDR2: ENHRY, SYGVKD. The CDR3 DNA sequence: TGTGCCATCTCTGGGAGTTGGGACAATGAGCAGTTCTTC. Amino acid sequence: CAISGSWDNEQFF.